This TCR beta chain comes out of a study of shared clonotypes between healthy human individuals. Study results and limitations: The sole specimen, blood, was sampled, and tissue repertoires likely differ.

Clones were read by immunoSEQ multiplex PCR, and TCRdb kept only the in-frame ones, dropping some. Of 1,500,000 or so clones in the sample, roughly 96% were seen once. V lost 4 bases and J lost 3; bases outside the gene matches: 8. CDR1 is SGHKS and CDR2 is YYEKEE in the germline V gene (reference sequence). The CDR3 covers 16 residues. In regard to this clone: Its target is not known.

Sequenced: naive CD4+ T cells sorted from blood. Subset meaning: CD45RA+ positively selected. The source of this sequence is a man aged 25-40 years in good health. The rearrangement joins TRBV5-5 to TRBJ2-1, with 9 nucleotides matching TRBD2. CDR3 in amino acids: CASSTQAGGFYNEQFF. DNA for the CDR3: TGTGCCAGCAGCACCCAAGCGGGGGGCTTCTACAATGAGCAGTTCTTC.